What follows is one T cell receptor beta chain and its context. Its antigen is undetermined. This specimen comes from a study of T-cell reconstitution after alpha-beta-depleted transplantation in children. Findings of the study overall: Elevated TCRbeta diversity at day 60 was traced, in some patients, to surviving recipient T cells and thymic progenitors. Most T-cell counts and diversity one year after the transplant came from T cells that were newly produced. At around two months after transplant, the alpha-beta T cells were reportedly derived from several hundred expanded clones that came from non-depleted graft cells.

V lost 0 bases and J lost 0, with 20 bases in between. The CDR3 loop spans 19 amino acids. Looked up from germline, CDR1 is LNHDA and CDR2 is SQIVND (reference sequence). Construction of the TCRbeta library involved unique molecular identifiers. TCRdb reprocessed the PCR reads via MiXCR and lists one record per CDR3 protein. The repertoire has about 640,000 distinct CDR3 sequences, over 10% of them found once; the top ten carry approximately 2.1%. This TCR came from a male patient between 5 and 17 years old who had a stem cell transplant for acute myeloid leukemia, so the T cells may come from the graft donor. The input for sequencing was PBMCs, mostly from graft donor cells, taken 360 days after TCRalphabeta/CD19-depleted stem cell transplant. The rearrangement joins TRBV19 to TRBJ2-5; a possible D gene is TRBD2 (6 bases). Here the CDR3 DNA reads TGTGCCAGTAGTATAGAGACTCCCGCGGGGTTGGGCCACCAAGAGACCCAGTACTTC. Translating gives CASSIETPAGLGHQETQYF.